Following are 4 T cell receptor beta chains from one sample sequenced in a study of blood T cell repertoires in COVID-19. Some clones are missing from TCRdb's copy, which holds only in-frame ones; the method was immunoSEQ multiplex PCR. The sample lists approximately 120,000 clones, around nine tenths seen once, with around 1.9% in the top ten. Sequencing was done on a sample of peripheral blood. These receptor sequences come from a man aged 45-60 years with COVID-19, enrolled during active disease.

This rearrangement joins TRBV6-5 to TRBJ2-7; 9 nucleotides match TRBD2. Germline values: CDR1 MNHEY, CDR2 SVGAGI. Losses at the gene ends were 6 bases for V and 2 bases for J; bases not matched to a gene: 8. This CDR3 comprises 15 residues. The CDR3 protein is CASSPLAGPAYEQYV. The CDR3 bases are TGTGCCAGCAGCCCGCTAGCGGGGCCGGCCTACGAGCAGTACGTC.

The rearrangement links TRBV10-3 to TRBJ1-5; weak D call: TRBD1 (6 bases). Germline lookup yields CDR1 ENHRY and CDR2 SYGVKD. V lost 2 bases and J lost 0, with 11 bases in between. The CDR3 length is 16 residues. CDR3 in DNA: TGTGCCATCAGTGAGACCGGACAGAATAGCAATCAGCCCCAGCATTTT. It translates to CAISETGQNSNQPQHF.

About this clone itself: This sample includes further DNA sequences coding for the same CDR3. The chain links TRBV9 to TRBJ2-1, with TRBD2 as a possible D gene (6 bases). There are 15 residues in the CDR3. V lost 2 bases to trimming and J lost 0 bases, with 9 bases between them. Germline V CDR1 and CDR2: SGDLS, YYNGEE. Written as DNA, the CDR3 is TGTGCCAGCAGCGTTAGCGGCTCCTCCTACAATGAGCAGTTCTTC. Its protein product is CASSVSGSSYNEQFF.

The chain combines TRBV10-3 with TRBJ2-2; 7 bases fit TRBD2. This CDR3 is built from 16 residues. Looked up from germline, CDR1 is ENHRY and CDR2 is SYGVKD. V dropped 7 bases and J dropped 2; count of bases not matched to a gene: 10. In DNA, the CDR3 is TGTGCCATCAAAAGGGCTAGCGGAACCAACACCGGGGAGCTGTTTTTT. This gives the protein CAIKRASGTNTGELFF.